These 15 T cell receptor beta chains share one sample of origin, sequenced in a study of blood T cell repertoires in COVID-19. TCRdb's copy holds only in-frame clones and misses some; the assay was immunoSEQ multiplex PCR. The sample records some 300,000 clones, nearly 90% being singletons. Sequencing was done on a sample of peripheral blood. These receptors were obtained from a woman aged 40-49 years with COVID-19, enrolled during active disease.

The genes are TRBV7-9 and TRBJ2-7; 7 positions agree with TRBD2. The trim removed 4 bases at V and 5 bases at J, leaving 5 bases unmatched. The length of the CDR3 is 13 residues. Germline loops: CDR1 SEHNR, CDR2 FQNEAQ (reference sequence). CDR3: CASSSGGRDEQYF. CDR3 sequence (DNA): TGTGCCAGCAGCTCGGGAGGCAGGGACGAGCAGTACTTC.

For the CDR3, the DNA is TGTGCCAGCAGCTTACGCGTAAAGAACACTGAAGCTTTCTTT. The encoded protein is CASSLRVKNTEAFF. V usage is TRBV7-2 and J usage is TRBJ1-1; unclear D gene. V lost 2 bases to trimming and J lost 1 base, with 8 bases between them. The CDR3 spans 14 residues. Germline V gene data show CDR1 as SGHTA and CDR2 as FQGNSA.

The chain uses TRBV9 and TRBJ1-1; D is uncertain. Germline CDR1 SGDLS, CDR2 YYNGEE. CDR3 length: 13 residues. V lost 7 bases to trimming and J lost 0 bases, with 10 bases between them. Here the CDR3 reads CASSTGVNTEAFF. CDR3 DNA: TGTGCCAGCTCTACCGGGGTGAACACTGAAGCTTTCTTT.

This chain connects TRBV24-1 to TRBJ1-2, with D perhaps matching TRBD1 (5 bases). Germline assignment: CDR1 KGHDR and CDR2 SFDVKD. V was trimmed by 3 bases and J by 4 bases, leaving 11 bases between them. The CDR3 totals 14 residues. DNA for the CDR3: TGTGCCACCAGTGATACAGGACGGACCTATGGCTACACCTTC. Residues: CATSDTGRTYGYTF.

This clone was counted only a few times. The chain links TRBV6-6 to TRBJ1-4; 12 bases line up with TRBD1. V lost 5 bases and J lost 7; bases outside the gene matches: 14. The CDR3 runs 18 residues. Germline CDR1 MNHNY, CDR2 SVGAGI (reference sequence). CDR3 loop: CASSPRGTGGSLFEKLFF. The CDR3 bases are TGTGCCAGCAGTCCAAGGGGGACAGGGGGCTCCCTATTTGAAAAACTGTTTTTT.

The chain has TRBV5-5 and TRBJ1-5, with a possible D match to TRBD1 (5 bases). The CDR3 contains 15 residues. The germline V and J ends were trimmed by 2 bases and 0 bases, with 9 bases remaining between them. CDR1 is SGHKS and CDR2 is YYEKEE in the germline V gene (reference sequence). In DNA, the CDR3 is TGTGCCAGCAGCTTAGGGGTTCCTAGCAATCAGCCCCAGCATTTT. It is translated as CASSLGVPSNQPQHF.

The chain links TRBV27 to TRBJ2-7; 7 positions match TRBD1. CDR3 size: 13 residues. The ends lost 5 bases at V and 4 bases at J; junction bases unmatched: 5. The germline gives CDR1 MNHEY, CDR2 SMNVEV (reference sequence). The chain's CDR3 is CASSQARGYEQYF. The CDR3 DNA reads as TGTGCCAGCAGTCAGGCCAGGGGGTACGAGCAGTACTTC.

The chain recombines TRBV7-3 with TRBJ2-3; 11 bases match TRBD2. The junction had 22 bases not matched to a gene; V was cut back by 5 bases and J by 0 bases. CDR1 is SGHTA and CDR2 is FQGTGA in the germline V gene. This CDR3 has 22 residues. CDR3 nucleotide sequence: TGTGCCAGCAGCGCCACCCCACTTTCATCGGGACTAGCGGCCACTAGCACAGATACGCAGTATTTT. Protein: CASSATPLSSGLAATSTDTQYF. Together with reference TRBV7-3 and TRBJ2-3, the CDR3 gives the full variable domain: GAGVSQTPSNKVTEKGKYVELRCDPISGHTALYWYRQSLGQGPEFLIYFQGTGAADDSGLPNDRFFAVRPEGSVSTLKIQRTERGDSAVYLCASSATPLSSGLAATSTDTQYFGPGTRLTVL.

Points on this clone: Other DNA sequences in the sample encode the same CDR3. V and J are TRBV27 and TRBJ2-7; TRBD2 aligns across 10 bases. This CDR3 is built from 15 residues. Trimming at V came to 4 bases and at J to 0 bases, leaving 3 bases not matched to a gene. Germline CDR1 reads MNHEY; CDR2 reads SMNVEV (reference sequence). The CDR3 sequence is CASSSLAGDSYEQYF. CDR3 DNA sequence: TGTGCCAGCAGTTCCCTAGCGGGAGACTCCTACGAGCAGTACTTC.

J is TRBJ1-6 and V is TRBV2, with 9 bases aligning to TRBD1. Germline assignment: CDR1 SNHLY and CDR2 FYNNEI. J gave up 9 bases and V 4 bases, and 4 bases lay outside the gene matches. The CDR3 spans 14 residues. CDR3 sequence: CASSGTGERSPLHF. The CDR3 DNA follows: TGTGCCAGCAGTGGGACAGGGGAGCGTTCACCCCTCCACTTT. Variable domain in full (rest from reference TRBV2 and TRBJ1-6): EPEVTQTPSHQVTQMGQEVILRCVPISNHLYFYWYRQILGQKVEFLVSFYNNEISEKSEIFDDQFSVERPDGSNFTLKIRSTKLEDSAMYFCASSGTGERSPLHFGNGTRLTVT.

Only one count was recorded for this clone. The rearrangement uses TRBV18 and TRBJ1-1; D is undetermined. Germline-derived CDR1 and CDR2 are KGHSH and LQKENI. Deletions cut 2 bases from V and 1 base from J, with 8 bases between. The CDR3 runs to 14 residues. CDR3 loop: CASSPSGRNTEAFF. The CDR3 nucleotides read TGTGCCAGCTCACCAAGCGGACGGAACACTGAAGCTTTCTTT.

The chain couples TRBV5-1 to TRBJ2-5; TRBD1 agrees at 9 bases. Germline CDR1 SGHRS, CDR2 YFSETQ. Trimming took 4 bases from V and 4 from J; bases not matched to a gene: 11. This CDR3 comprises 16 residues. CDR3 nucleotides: TGCGCCAGCAGCGCCTACTCAACGACAGGGGGAGAGACCCAGTACTTC. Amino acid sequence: CASSAYSTTGGETQYF.

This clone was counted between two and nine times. CDR3 protein: CASSLDRANSPLHF. CDR3 DNA sequence: TGTGCCAGCAGCTTGGACAGGGCGAATTCACCCCTCCACTTT. The genes are TRBV5-6 and TRBJ1-6; TRBD1 is a possible D gene (6 bases). From germline, CDR1 is SGHDT and CDR2 YYEEEE. Trimming pared 0 bases from V and 7 bases from J, leaving 8 bases between. The CDR3 length is 14 residues.

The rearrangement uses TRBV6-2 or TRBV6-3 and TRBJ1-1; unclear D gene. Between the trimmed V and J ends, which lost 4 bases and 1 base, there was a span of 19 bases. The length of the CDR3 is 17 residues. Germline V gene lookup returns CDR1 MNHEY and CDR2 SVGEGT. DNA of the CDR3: TGTGCCAGCAGTTTCTTCAGGCGGGCCTGGGGGAACACTGAAGCTTTCTTT. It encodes CASSFFRRAWGNTEAFF.

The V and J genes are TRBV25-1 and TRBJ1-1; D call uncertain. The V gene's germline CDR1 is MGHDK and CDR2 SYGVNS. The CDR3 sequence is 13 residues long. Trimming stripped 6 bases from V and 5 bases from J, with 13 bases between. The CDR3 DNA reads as TGTGCCAGCAGACGCAGCGGGGTAACTGAAGCTTTCTTT. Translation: CASRRSGVTEAFF.